Reported below is one TCR beta chain. What it recognizes is unknown. This sample is drawn from a study of T cell responses to AZD1222 COVID-19 vaccine. Across the whole study: Second-dose groups at about 4 or about 12 weeks were pooled.

Overall study findings and caveats: It should be noted that donors were predominantly white British and more often female, and clonal diversity was possibly underestimated. Sampling that yielded the repertoires occurred only after the peak T cell response.

The CDR3 runs 15 residues. Germline CDR1 and CDR2: SQVTM and ANQGSEA. The germline V and J ends were trimmed by 4 bases and 10 bases, with 25 bases remaining between them. Clones were read by immunoSEQ multiplex PCR, and TCRdb kept only the in-frame ones, dropping some. The table shows some 120,000 clones, with just over 90% occurring only once. J is TRBJ1-2 and V is TRBV29-1; maybe TRBD1 (5 bases). This receptor was identified in an adult in good health. Specimen: peripheral blood, collected on day 0 of AZD1222 vaccination. CDR3 sequence reads: CSVGAGGAVPNDYTF. As DNA, the CDR3 is TGCAGCGTTGGGGCCGGCGGGGCGGTTCCCAATGACTACACCTTC.